The clone carrying this T cell receptor (beta chain) was observed once. The data stem from a study of cytomegalovirus exposure and HLA in healthy donors. Libraries were prepared by immunoSEQ multiplex PCR; TCRdb keeps only in-frame clonotypes and omits some of them. Here the sample spans more than 85,000 clones, about nine tenths being singletons. The germline V gene has CDR1 SGHRS and CDR2 YFSETQ. Trimming took off 4 bases at V and 7 bases at J, with 11 bases between the two ends. The CDR3 has 12 residues. The clonotype originates from a young woman in good health and CMV-seronegative. The sequencing sample was made of PBMCs. V usage is TRBV5-1 and J usage is TRBJ2-5; perhaps TRBD1 as D (6 bases). The chain's CDR3 is CASSRDIGTQYF. The CDR3 DNA reads as TGCGCCAGCAGCCGGGACATAGGGACCCAGTACTTC.